A selection of T cell receptor beta chains follows, all from one sample in a study of cytomegalovirus exposure and HLA in healthy donors. TCRdb keeps only in-frame clones here, not all; method: immunoSEQ multiplex PCR. Among about 160,000 clones, roughly four fifths were seen once, and the ten largest hold over 4%. Sequenced input: PBMCs. The receptors here all came from a man between 45 and 60 years old in good health and CMV-seropositive. The CDR3 runs from the conserved cysteine through the conserved F or W. A D gene is named only where the DNA matches it firmly. Rows give clone size only sometimes, using once, few, many, or a class for an expanded clone.

cdr3_nt cdr3_aa d_call j_call clone_size v_call
TGTGCCAGCAGTGCCCAGACAGGGTTCCCTTACGAGCAGTACTTC CASSAQTGFPYEQYF TRBD1 TRBJ2-7 few TRBV2
TGTGCCTGGATCGATGGGGGGGGCGTCTCCTACGAGCAGTACTTC CAWIDGGGVSYEQYF . TRBJ2-7 . TRBV30
TGTGCCACCTTAAGTGGGGATCTTGGAAGAGGGGGCTACACCTTC CATLSGDLGRGGYTF . TRBJ1-2 . TRBV19
TGCGCCAGCAGCCAAGCACAGGGGGCTGCCTACGAGCAGTACTTC CASSQAQGAAYEQYF TRBD1 TRBJ2-7 . TRBV4-1
TGCGCCAGCAGTCAAGGACAACCCGGGACTATACAGTATTTT CASSQGQPGTIQYF TRBD2 TRBJ2-3 . TRBV10-1
TGTGCCAGCAGCCGAGACAGGGGAGATATGGAAAAACTGTTTTTT CASSRDRGDMEKLFF TRBD1 TRBJ1-4 . TRBV4-2
TGTTCCAGCAGCCCTGGACTAGCGGGAGTTGCTGACAATGAGCAGTTCTTC CSSSPGLAGVADNEQFF TRBD2 TRBJ2-1 once TRBV7-9
TGCGCCAGCAACGGACAACCGGTTACCCCTAGCACAGATACGCAGTATTTT CASNGQPVTPSTDTQYF . TRBJ2-3 . TRBV10-1
TGTGCCAGTAGTTTGACAGGCCCATCCTACGAGCAGTACTTC CASSLTGPSYEQYF . TRBJ2-7 . TRBV19
TGTGCCAGCAGCCTCCTGGCGGGGCCCACAGATACGCAGTATTTT CASSLLAGPTDTQYF . TRBJ2-3 . TRBV4-2
TGTGCCATCAGGGGGACTAGCGGAGCAACCGGGGAGCTGTTTTTT CAIRGTSGATGELFF TRBD2 TRBJ2-2 . TRBV10-3
TGTGCCAGCAGCGCGGACAGGGGGCGAGGTCAGCCCCAGCATTTT CASSADRGRGQPQHF TRBD1 TRBJ1-5 . TRBV7-2
TGTGCCAGCAGCGTAGTTGCGGGGTCTGGAAACACCATATATTTT CASSVVAGSGNTIYF . TRBJ1-3 . TRBV9
TGTGCCAGCAGTGAAGCGTACGGGATGAACACTGAAGCTTTCTTT CASSEAYGMNTEAFF . TRBJ1-1 once TRBV6-1
TGCGCCAGCAGCAGAAGTGCCGGGCTAGCGGGATCCTTCACAGATACGCAGTATTTT CASSRSAGLAGSFTDTQYF TRBD2 TRBJ2-3 . TRBV5-1
TGTGCCAGCAAACCGGGACAGGGGGCTTATGAGCAGTTCTTC CASKPGQGAYEQFF TRBD1 TRBJ2-1 . TRBV6-4
TGTGCCAGCAGATCGGGACAGACGGACATTCAGTACTTC CASRSGQTDIQYF TRBD1 TRBJ2-4 . TRBV28
TGTGCCAGCAGCGTAGACCCGGGACAGGGGGGCACTGAAGCTTTCTTT CASSVDPGQGGTEAFF TRBD1 TRBJ1-1 few TRBV9
TGTGCCAGCAGCAGTTGGCAGGGGAGTTCACCCCTCCACTTT CASSSWQGSSPLHF . TRBJ1-6 . TRBV5-6
TGTGCCAGCAGTGCCCGGGACAGCCAGCAGCCCCAGCATTTT CASSARDSQQPQHF TRBD1 TRBJ1-5 . TRBV6-5
TGTGCCAGCAGTGCGGGACAGAGAAGTGGCTACACCTTC CASSAGQRSGYTF TRBD1 TRBJ1-2 . TRBV6-1
TGCGCCAGCAGCCCCGGACTAGCCTTCACAGATACGCAGTATTTT CASSPGLAFTDTQYF TRBD2 TRBJ2-3 . TRBV5-1
TGTGCCAGCAGCTTTGCAGTTACAGGGGATAAAGATACGCAGTATTTT CASSFAVTGDKDTQYF TRBD1 TRBJ2-3 . TRBV7-9
TGTGCCAGTAGTATAGAGGGTTTCGGTAGCGTAGGCGAGACCCAGTACTTC CASSIEGFGSVGETQYF . TRBJ2-5 . TRBV19
TGTGCCAGCAGCCCGCAAGAACTCTATAGAAAAAGCTCCTATAATTCACCCCTCCACTTT CASSPQELYRKSSYNSPLHF . TRBJ1-6 once TRBV4-2
TGTGCCAGCAATTCCGGGACTTACTTATTGGGCGAGCAGTACTTC CASNSGTYLLGEQYF . TRBJ2-7 . TRBV11-2
TGTGCCAGCAGCCAGACAGGTCTCCAAGAGACCCAGTACTTC CASSQTGLQETQYF . TRBJ2-5 . TRBV4-1
TGTGCCAGCAGCTCGCGACAGATACACTATGGCTACACCTTC CASSSRQIHYGYTF . TRBJ1-2 . TRBV7-2
TGCGCCAGCAGCCCGGACATAGCGGGAGGGCCAATCAATGAGCAGTTCTTC CASSPDIAGGPINEQFF TRBD2 TRBJ2-1 . TRBV4-1
TGTGCCAGCAGCTTGGTACAGGGGGCAAACACCGGGGAGCTGTTTTTT CASSLVQGANTGELFF TRBD1 TRBJ2-2 . TRBV5-4
TGTGCCATCAGAAGGGACAGCCACTGGGGAGCTTTCTTT CAIRRDSHWGAFF TRBD1 TRBJ1-1 . TRBV10-3
TGTGCCAGCAGTCAGAGCCTGGGGCTTCAGCCCCAGCATTTT CASSQSLGLQPQHF . TRBJ1-5 . TRBV6-6
TGCGCCAGCAGCCAAGCTAGCGGGAGGGCCGGTGAGCAGTTCTTC CASSQASGRAGEQFF TRBD2 TRBJ2-1 . TRBV4-1
TGTGCCAGCAGCCTGGACGACAGGAATTCACCCCTCCACTTT CASSLDDRNSPLHF . TRBJ1-6 . TRBV25-1
TGCGCCAGCAGTGAGTACAACAATCAGCCCCAGCATTTT CASSEYNNQPQHF . TRBJ1-5 . TRBV10-2
TGCAGCGTTGTGTTCAGGGGGGATGCCGGGGAGCTGTTTTTT CSVVFRGDAGELFF . TRBJ2-2 . TRBV29-1
TGCGCCAGCACGCCTCGGCAGGGGGAAGGCTACACCTTC CASTPRQGEGYTF TRBD1 TRBJ1-2 . TRBV10-1
TGTGCCAGCAGCCACACTAGCGGGCAGCAAGAGACCCAGTACTTC CASSHTSGQQETQYF TRBD2 TRBJ2-5 few TRBV4-2
TGTGCCTGGAGTGATAGCTTGAACACTGAAGCTTTCTTT CAWSDSLNTEAFF . TRBJ1-1 . TRBV30
TGTGCCAGTAGTATTTCGGGGGTAGTGAACACCGGGGAGCTGTTTTTT CASSISGVVNTGELFF . TRBJ2-2 once TRBV19
TGCGCCAGCAGACGGGACCAAGAGACCCAGTACTTC CASRRDQETQYF . TRBJ2-5 . TRBV5-1
TGCGCCAGCAGCTTGGGATTGGCAGTCCATTCACCCCTCCACTTT CASSLGLAVHSPLHF . TRBJ1-6 . TRBV5-1
TGTGCCAGCAGCTCCACCCGACAGGGCCATAGCAATCAGCCCCAGCATTTT CASSSTRQGHSNQPQHF TRBD1 TRBJ1-5 . TRBV7-9
TGCGCCAGCAGTGTTGCTAGCGGGAGCACTGGTGAGCAGTTCTTC CASSVASGSTGEQFF TRBD2 TRBJ2-1 . TRBV10-1
TGTGCCAGCAGCCAACTGACAGGCTTTACTTCACCCCTCCACTTT CASSQLTGFTSPLHF . TRBJ1-6 . TRBV14
TGTGCCAGCAGTTTATCTGGGGCATCTGGAAACACCATATATTTT CASSLSGASGNTIYF . TRBJ1-3 . TRBV27
TGTGCCAGCAGCTGGGGACAGGGCTTAAACACAGATACGCAGTATTTT CASSWGQGLNTDTQYF TRBD1 TRBJ2-3 . TRBV5-8
TGTGCCAGCAGTTCTCCACCCGGACTAGCGCACAATGAGCAGTTCTTC CASSSPPGLAHNEQFF TRBD2 TRBJ2-1 few TRBV28
TGTGCCTGGAGTTTTTCAAAGAACACTGAAGCTTTCTTT CAWSFSKNTEAFF . TRBJ1-1 . TRBV30
TGTGCCAGCAGTTCCGGGACAGGGGTTGGCGAGCAGTACTTC CASSSGTGVGEQYF TRBD1 TRBJ2-7 . TRBV28
TGCGCCAGCAGCTTGGTGTCAGGGAATAATTCACCCCTCCACTTT CASSLVSGNNSPLHF . TRBJ1-6 once TRBV5-1
TGTGCCAGCAGTTTATTCGTACAGGGTATCGATGAGCAGTTCTTC CASSLFVQGIDEQFF . TRBJ2-1 . TRBV28
TGTGCCAGCAGCCCTTTCGAGGGGGAGCTGTTTTTT CASSPFEGELFF . TRBJ2-2 . TRBV7-2